The subject of this entry is one T cell receptor (beta chain). This clone was found a few times. Its antigen has not been determined. The CDR3 is cut off 3 residues early in the read; its end comes from the germline J gene. Standard criteria, namely reduction of serum IgG, IgA and/or IgM below the normal range together with specific antibody deficiency, were applied for the diagnosis of CVID. There were around 44 subjects in the CVID group (about 29 male and around 15 female), ranging in age from about 8 to 65 years, with a mean age of 40. Most of the CVID patients and most of the healthy controls were of Caucasian heritage. At the time of study participation, every CVID subject had been on replacement immunoglobulin therapy for one year or longer. No CVID subject was ill or taking immunomodulatory or immunosuppressive medication when blood was collected. From each donor, about 5 to 8.5 ml of heparinized peripheral whole blood was collected. Genomic DNA from adults with common variable immune deficiency (CVID) and from healthy adult controls was used for sequencing of TCRbeta CDR3 repertoires. Diluted blood was density-centrifuged over Hypaque 1077 or Ficoll-Paque to isolate peripheral blood mononuclear cells. Genomic DNA was obtained from unsorted mononuclear cells using either Qiagen column purification or a centrifugation-based method.

The CDR3 sequence holds 14 residues, the cysteine and phenylalanine included. Sequencing covers 33 bases of the CDR3, shown here with the frame starting at base 1. V gives up 6 bases and J gives up 0 bases, and the segment between their germline ends measures 10 bases. The CDR1 and CDR2 encoded by the germline V gene are MNHEY and SVGEGT. Equivalent amounts of genomic DNA from CVID and control samples were used as sequencing input. For every sample, a 60 bp segment covering the rearranged TCRbeta CDR3 region was amplified and then sequenced. The immunoSEQ assay, a bias-corrected multiplex PCR combined with high-throughput sequencing, was used for TCRbeta amplification. Turning to the authors' computational methods: Every unique nucleotide sequence was considered a clone and was annotated with V, D and J genes, copy number and frequency. Sequences were labeled productive if in frame, and non-productive if out of frame or containing stop codons. As previously described, clonality was calculated on the basis of Shannon's entropy. The predicted amino acid sequences of productive clones were used to derive the mean CDR3 Kyte-Doolittle hydropathy. The R hclust function was used to hierarchically cluster scaled V gene usage with Manhattan distance and complete linkage. Sharing of clones by CDR3 amino acid sequence was evaluated through resampling of 12 repertoires per group over 100 rounds. The repertoires were searched for 65 to 85 published EBV-specific TCRbeta sequences and some 250 published CMV-specific TCRbeta sequences. After two CVID samples that produced fewer than 10,000 sequences were dropped from the analysis, around 41 CVID repertoires remained. TCRdb obtained this table from immuneACCESS and retained in-frame rearrangements with V and J assigned. These tables miss some clones; where compared with another copy, unresolved V genes account for less than half of the shortfall, and the remainder is unexplained. V and J calls and clone size are given by that table; D and trimming were obtained from the DNA. This sample includes about 42,000 clones, and none of them was observed just once. Of the sample, approximately 5.5% is held by the ten largest clones.

This sample was taken from a study of T cell clonality in common variable immunodeficiency (dated by TCRdb to between 2014 and 2017). The investigation overall reported the following: Although equal DNA input was used, an average of about 80,000 unique sequences per sample was obtained for controls, compared with some 30,000 for CVID samples. Correlations of repertoire features with clinical complications were constrained by heterogeneity among patients within the CVID cohort. Healthy controls shared more TCRbeta clones with each other than CVID subjects shared among themselves (p < 0.0001). According to the authors, finding the cause of the higher clonality in CVID would require sequencing the repertoires of T cell subpopulations. Increased TCRbeta clonality was found in CVID subjects compared with healthy controls (t-test p = 0.018), with the increase being most characteristic of about a third of subjects. Fewer deletions and N-nucleotide insertions were reportedly observed in CVID TCRbeta sequences, and highly modified clones with 13 or more V deletions were reportedly absent from CVID TCRbeta sequences.

The TCR sequence derives from a human donor with common variable immunodeficiency. Sequenced: peripheral blood mononuclear cells. The V gene is TRBV6-2 or TRBV6-3 and the J gene is TRBJ2-3; matching of 5 bases hints at TRBD2 as the D gene. CDR3 DNA, as far as it was read: TGTGCCAGCAGCAGCTGGACTAGCACAGATACG. Protein translation: CASSSWTSTDT. The complete CDR3 sequence is CASSSWTSTDTQYF.